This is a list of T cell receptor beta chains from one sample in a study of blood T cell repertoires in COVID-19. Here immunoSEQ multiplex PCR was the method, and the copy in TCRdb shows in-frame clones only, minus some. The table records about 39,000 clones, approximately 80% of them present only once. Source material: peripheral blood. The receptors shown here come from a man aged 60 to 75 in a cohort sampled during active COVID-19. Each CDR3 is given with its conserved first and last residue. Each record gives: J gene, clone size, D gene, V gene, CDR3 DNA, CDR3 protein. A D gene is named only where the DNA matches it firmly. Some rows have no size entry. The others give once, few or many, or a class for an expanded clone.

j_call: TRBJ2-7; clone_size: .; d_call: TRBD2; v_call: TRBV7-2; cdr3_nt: TGTGCCAGCAGCCCCAAGCGGGAGTACACCTACGAGCAGTACTTC; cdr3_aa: CASSPKREYTYEQYF
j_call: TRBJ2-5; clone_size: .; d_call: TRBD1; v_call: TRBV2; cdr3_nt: TGTGCCAGCAAAGGGGCAGGGGGATTGACGTCCCAGTACTTC; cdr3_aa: CASKGAGGLTSQYF
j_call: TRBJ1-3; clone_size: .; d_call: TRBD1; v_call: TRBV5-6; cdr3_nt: TGTGCCAGCAGCTTCCCAGGGGGCGGAAACACCATATATTTT; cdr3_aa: CASSFPGGGNTIYF
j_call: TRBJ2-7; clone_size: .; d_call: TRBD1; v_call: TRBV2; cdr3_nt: TGTGCCAGCAGTCGGGACAGGGCCCCAGGCGAGCAGTACTTC; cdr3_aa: CASSRDRAPGEQYF
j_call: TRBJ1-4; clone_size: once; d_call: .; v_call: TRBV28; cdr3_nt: TGTGCCAGCAGTTTTACCCCCGTGGGCAGGTTGACAACTAATGAAAAACTGTTTTTT; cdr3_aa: CASSFTPVGRLTTNEKLFF
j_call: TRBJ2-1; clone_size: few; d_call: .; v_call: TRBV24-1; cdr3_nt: TGTGCCACCAGTGACAATTCGGGTGGGAGCTCCTACAATGAGCAGTTCTTC; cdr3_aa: CATSDNSGGSSYNEQFF
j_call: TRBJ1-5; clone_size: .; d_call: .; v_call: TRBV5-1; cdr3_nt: TGCGCCAGCAGCTTGGGTCAGGGGCGAAGATACCGTAGCAATCAGCCCCAGCATTTT; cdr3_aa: CASSLGQGRRYRSNQPQHF
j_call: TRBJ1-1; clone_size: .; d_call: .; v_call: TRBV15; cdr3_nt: TGTGCCACCAGCATGGGCCCCACGTGGGACACTGAAGCTTTCTTT; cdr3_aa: CATSMGPTWDTEAFF
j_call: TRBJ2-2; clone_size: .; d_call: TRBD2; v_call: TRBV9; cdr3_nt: TGTGCCAGCAGCGAGACTAGCGGGAGTTTCGGGGAGCTGTTTTTT; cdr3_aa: CASSETSGSFGELFF
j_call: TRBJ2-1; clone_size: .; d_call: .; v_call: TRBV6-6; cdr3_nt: TGTGCCAGCAGTGGCAGTATTCCTTCCTACAATGAGCAGTTCTTC; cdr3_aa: CASSGSIPSYNEQFF
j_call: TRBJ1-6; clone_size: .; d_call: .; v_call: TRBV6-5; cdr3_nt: TGTGCCAGCACTCAAGGAGACAGATATAATTCACCCCTCCACTTT; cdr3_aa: CASTQGDRYNSPLHF
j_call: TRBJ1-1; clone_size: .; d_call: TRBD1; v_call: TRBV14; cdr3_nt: TGTGCCAGCAGCTACAGGGGGCTTTCGAACACTGAAGCTTTCTTT; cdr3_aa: CASSYRGLSNTEAFF
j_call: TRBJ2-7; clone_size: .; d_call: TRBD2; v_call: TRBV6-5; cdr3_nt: TGTGCCAGCAGTTTAGCGGGAGCAATATCCTACGAGCAGTACTTC; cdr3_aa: CASSLAGAISYEQYF
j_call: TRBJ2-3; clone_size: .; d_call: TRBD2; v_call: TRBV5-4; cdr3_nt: TGTGCCAGCAGCCCCGGGGGTAGCGGGATTCGGGGAACAGATACGCAGTATTTT; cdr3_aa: CASSPGGSGIRGTDTQYF
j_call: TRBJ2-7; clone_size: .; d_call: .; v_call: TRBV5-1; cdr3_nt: TGCGCCAGCAGCGTAGACAGCTACGAGCAGTACTTC; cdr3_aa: CASSVDSYEQYF